Listed here are 28 T cell receptor beta chains from one sample, sequenced in a study of monozygotic twins with inflammatory bowel disease (dated by TCRdb to between 2018 and 2021). Libraries were prepared through 5' RACE. TCRdb shows the sequencer as Illumina HiSeq 2500. TCRdb reprocessed the sequencing reads and holds a single record per CDR3 protein sequence, with no DNA. The sample's table lists a count of 120,000 to 150,000 distinct CDR3 sequences. The ten largest clones take up less than 2.5% of the sample. The specimen sequenced was blood. The receptor set was obtained from a human donor with ulcerative colitis or Crohn's disease, or a healthy co-twin of an affected twin (not recorded which).

V gene TRBV4-2 combines with J gene TRBJ2-3; TCRdb's assignment of TRBD1 cannot be checked, as there is no DNA. CDR1 is LGHNA and CDR2 is YNFKEQ in the germline V gene. This CDR3 has 15 amino acids. The CDR3 loop is CASSQAGGTTDTQYF.

The rearrangement uses TRBV7-6 and TRBJ1-1. CDR1 and CDR2 (germline): SGHVS, FNYEAQ. The CDR3 extends over 15 amino acids. The CDR3 spells CASSAGTGMNTEAFF.

The V and J genes are TRBV5-1 and TRBJ1-6. Germline CDR1 and CDR2: SGHRS and YFSETQ. The CDR3 sequence is 16 residues long. The CDR3 protein is CASSLPDGSYNSPLHF.

The chain links TRBV7-9 to TRBJ2-1; TCRdb's D gene call, TRBD2, goes unchecked for lack of DNA. The length of the CDR3 is 17 residues. Germline V gives CDR1 SEHNR, CDR2 FQNEAQ (reference sequence). CDR3 loop: CASSPRGEGSSYNEQFF.

This chain uses TRBV5-1 with TRBJ2-5; TCRdb gives TRBD1 as the D gene, but with no DNA this cannot be confirmed. Germline CDR1 and CDR2: SGHRS and YFSETQ. The CDR3 covers 15 residues. CDR3 region: CASSPGLGAQETQYF.

V gene TRBV19 combines with J gene TRBJ2-1; the TCRdb call, TRBD1, lacks DNA for checking. This CDR3 is 15 amino acids long. Germline values: CDR1 LNHDA, CDR2 SQIVND (reference sequence). The CDR3 here is CASSDGGTPYNEQFF.

The J gene is TRBJ2-1, the V gene TRBV15; TCRdb indicates TRBD2, and absent DNA this call remains unverified. The CDR3 totals 18 residues. Germline V gene lookup returns CDR1 LNHNV and CDR2 YYDKDF (reference sequence). The CDR3 protein is CATSRGPSGLAGNNEQFF.

The rearrangement uses TRBV4-1 and TRBJ1-2. Germline CDR1 reads MGHRA; CDR2 reads YSYEKL. The CDR3 consists of 13 residues. CDR3 protein: CASSPGLNYGYIF.

The rearrangement links TRBV28 to TRBJ1-6; TCRdb selects TRBD1, and the lack of DNA leaves this call unchecked. Germline CDR1 reads MDHEN; CDR2 reads SYDVKM. CDR3 size: 16 residues. This chain's CDR3 is CASSPPASHYNSPLHF.

V gene TRBV10-3 combines with J gene TRBJ2-5. The germline V gene has CDR1 ENHRY and CDR2 SYGVKD. This CDR3 spans 16 amino acids. CDR3 sequence reads: CAISESGVLGHETQYF.

The chain has TRBV7-6 and TRBJ1-6; lacking DNA, the TRBD1 call made by TCRdb goes unchecked. The germline V gene encodes CDR1 SGHVS and CDR2 FNYEAQ. The CDR3 is 14 residues long. The CDR3 sequence: CASSLGTDYSPLHF.

V gene TRBV5-1 combines with J gene TRBJ1-1; the D call of TRBD1 rests on TCRdb alone, since no DNA is present to check it. CDR1 SGHRS and CDR2 YFSETQ come from the germline V gene. This CDR3 comprises 16 residues. The CDR3: CASSLGSGGQGLEAFF.

J is TRBJ1-1 and V is TRBV5-1. The V gene's germline CDR1 is SGHRS and CDR2 YFSETQ. CDR3 size: 12 residues. CDR3 sequence reads: CASSFRDTEAFF.

The V and J genes are TRBV7-2 and TRBJ1-6; the TRBD1 assignment by TCRdb is unverifiable without DNA. Germline assignment: CDR1 SGHTA and CDR2 FQGNSA. The CDR3 length is 15 residues. CDR3 protein: CASRGTTPPNSPLHF.

The chain recombines TRBV20-1 with TRBJ2-3; TCRdb's D call of TRBD1 is untestable without DNA. This CDR3 spans 13 amino acids. Per germline, CDR1 DFQATT and CDR2 SNEGSKA (reference sequence). The CDR3 sequence is CSRQGSGTDTQYF.

V is TRBV12-3 or TRBV12-4 and J is TRBJ2-2. This CDR3 has 15 residues. The CDR3 sequence is CASSLTLYEPGELFF.

The chain has TRBV12-3 or TRBV12-4 and TRBJ2-7; the TRBD1 assignment by TCRdb is unverifiable without DNA. This CDR3 contains 15 residues. CDR3 loop: CASSLRDTALYEQYF.

The V gene is TRBV7-3, the J gene TRBJ2-2; the D call of TRBD1 rests on TCRdb alone, since no DNA is present to check it. The CDR3 spans 16 residues. Germline assignment: CDR1 SGHTA and CDR2 FQGTGA. The CDR3 loop reads CASSFGTGGSTGELFF. Combining the CDR3 with reference TRBV7-3 and TRBJ2-2 gives the whole variable domain GAGVSQTPSNKVTEKGKYVELRCDPISGHTALYWYRQSLGQGPEFLIYFQGTGAADDSGLPNDRFFAVRPEGSVSTLKIQRTERGDSAVYLCASSFGTGGSTGELFFGEGSRLTVL.

The gene calls are TRBV5-1 and TRBJ2-2; TCRdb indicates TRBD1, and absent DNA this call remains unverified. Per germline, CDR1 SGHRS and CDR2 YFSETQ. The CDR3 length is 14 residues. CDR3 residues: CASSIQGNTGELFF.

V is TRBV10-3 and J is TRBJ1-1. CDR3 length: 14 residues. Per germline, CDR1 ENHRY and CDR2 SYGVKD. This chain's CDR3 is CAISEWEVSTEAFF.

The genes are TRBV12-3 or TRBV12-4 and TRBJ1-1; TCRdb outputs TRBD1, but without DNA this stays unchecked. This CDR3 contains 13 residues. The CDR3 is CASSTGQGGLAFF.

This sequence joins TRBV5-1 and TRBJ2-5; no DNA is available, so the TRBD1 call from TCRdb remains unchecked. The CDR3 sequence is 16 residues long. The V gene's germline CDR1 is SGHRS and CDR2 YFSETQ. CDR3 amino acids: CASSLLGQGVQETQYF.

The V and J genes are TRBV7-6 and TRBJ2-6; TCRdb gives TRBD1 as the D gene, but with no DNA this cannot be confirmed. The CDR3 is 15 residues long. Looked up from germline, CDR1 is SGHVS and CDR2 is FNYEAQ. CDR3 residues: CASSSRVAGANVLTF.

The chain couples TRBV11-2 to TRBJ1-4; TCRdb names TRBD1, which stays unverified in the absence of DNA. Germline CDR1 reads SGHAT; CDR2 reads FQNNGV. CDR3 length: 15 amino acids. CDR3 sequence reads: CASSLGGTGNEKLFF.

The chain carries TRBV6-1 and TRBJ2-7; TCRdb reports TRBD1, a call that lacks DNA to check it against. CDR3 size: 13 residues. Germline CDR1 and CDR2: MNHNS and SASEGT. This CDR3 reads CASKPRVNYEQYF.

The rearrangement links TRBV4-1 to TRBJ2-3. Germline CDR1 MGHRA, CDR2 YSYEKL. The length of the CDR3 is 13 residues. The CDR3 reads CASEGTSPDTQYF.

The rearrangement uses TRBV4-3 and TRBJ1-2; TCRdb lists TRBD1, though no DNA is available to test this call. The CDR3 contains 13 residues. CDR1 is LGHNA and CDR2 is YSLEER in the germline V gene. The CDR3 protein is CASSQDRGDGYTF.

The J gene is TRBJ2-3, the V gene TRBV9; absent DNA, TCRdb's TRBD1 call cannot be checked. This CDR3 contains 16 residues. Germline-derived CDR1 and CDR2 are SGDLS and YYNGEE. The CDR3: CASSELTGDLTDTQYF.